This TCR beta chain was observed in a study of cytomegalovirus exposure and HLA in healthy donors. The sample holds one count of this clone. Its antigen is as yet unknown. The donors were part of the validation cohort, which consisted of more than 90 subjects and was separate from the first cohort of 666 subjects. General study results and limits: The authors enumerated 150 to 200 TCR beta chains as linked to cytomegalovirus.

Clones were sequenced by immunoSEQ multiplex PCR, and TCRdb holds only the in-frame ones, with some missing. The sample holds some 170,000 clones, 86% seen once. Germline CDR1 is SGHDT and CDR2 is YYEEEE. V lost 4 bases, J lost 8 bases, and 12 bases stayed unmatched. This CDR3 has 16 residues. The origin of this receptor is a man between 18 and 29 years old in good health and CMV-seropositive. The specimen sequenced was PBMCs. The chain joins TRBV5-6 to TRBJ1-4; 9 bases agree with TRBD1. CDR3 region: CASSLPGQGEVEKLFF. In DNA, the CDR3 is TGTGCCAGCAGCCTACCGGGACAGGGAGAGGTGGAAAAACTGTTTTTT. The full variable domain, with the rest looked up from reference TRBV5-6 and TRBJ1-4, is DAGVTQSPTHLIKTRGQQVTLRCSPKSGHDTVSWYQQALGQGPQFIFQYYEEEERQRGNFPDRFSGHQFPNYSSELNVNALLLGDSALYLCASSLPGQGEVEKLFFGSGTQLSVL.